The present T cell receptor (beta chain) was sequenced within a study of blood T cell repertoires in COVID-19. At the level of the study: There were acute and convalescent COVID-19 samples, and they came from the United States, Italy and Spain. In each case, the material was cDNA or gDNA derived from T cells, B-cell-depleted T cells, or PBMCs.

Seattle's cohort entered during active infection and was followed longitudinally. In the authors' workflow: Scientists estimated how many nucleated cells there were by amplifying reference gene primers. Assay used: immunoSEQ multiplex PCR; TCRdb lists only in-frame clones, some missing. Clone size and the V and J calls come from that table; the DNA yielded D and trimming. The sample contains approximately 530,000 clones, roughly 89% of which appear only once. The V and J ends lost 1 base and 3 bases respectively, with 15 bases between them. The CDR3 covers 16 residues. Germline lookup yields CDR1 LGHNT and CDR2 FRNRAP. This clone was recorded only once.

The V call is TRBV12-5, the J call TRBJ1-2; the D is unclear. Sequencing was done on a sample of peripheral blood. The TCR sequence derives from a woman aged 45-65 years with COVID-19, enrolled during active disease. CDR3 nucleotide sequence: TGTGCTAGTGGTTTGGCCCATGAATGGTCGGACTATGGCTACACCTTC. The encoded protein is CASGLAHEWSDYGYTF.